This note documents a single T cell receptor (beta chain) sequence. This entry belongs to a study of blood T cell repertoires in COVID-19. Across the study: From T cells, B-cell-depleted T cells, or PBMCs came the material, which was cDNA or gDNA.

Assay: immunoSEQ multiplex PCR; the TCRdb copy retains only in-frame clones and omits some. The data show over 150,000 clones, about 81% seen once. In germline, CDR1 is GTSNPN, CDR2 SVGIG (reference sequence). The V gene lost 1 base and the J gene lost 6 bases, with 18 bases spanning the gap. The CDR3 extends over 16 amino acids. Participants came from about 23 US areas, aged about 18 to 100 years. The sample was PBMCs or T cells enriched from blood (not recorded which). The receptor was derived from a man aged 45-60 years who had recovered from COVID-19. V and J are TRBV30 and TRBJ2-2; D may be TRBD2 (6 bases). The CDR3 DNA is TGTGCCTGGAGTGCGCCGAGGACCCGGAGGGCCGGGGAGCTGTTTTTT. Translated, it gives CAWSAPRTRRAGELFF.